In its sample, the clone carrying this T cell receptor beta chain was seen a few times. Germline CDR1 and CDR2: LGHNA and YSLEER. Trimming shortened V by 1 base and J by 5 bases, and 11 bases separated the two germline ends. The CDR3 is 15 amino acids. RNA transcripts yielded amplified TCR beta CDR3 regions. The HTBI set primed first-round TCR CDR3 RT-PCR. TCRdb reprocessed the multiplex PCR reads with MiXCR, giving one entry per CDR3 protein. The table shows 600,000 to 650,000 distinct CDR3 sequences, with under 20% occurring only once. The hyperthyroidism was newly diagnosed and had lasted under 2 months; the patients were aged 18 to 65. Those patients with uncontrolled infection, other autoimmune disease, pregnancy or lactation were excluded. The data originate from a study of T cells in Graves' hyperthyroidism and ophthalmopathy.

The receptor was isolated from a young woman with Graves' hyperthyroidism. Sequencing was done on a sample of blood. V and J are TRBV4-3 and TRBJ2-2, with D possibly TRBD2 on 5 matching bases. CDR3 sequence reads: CASSQGGPRTGELFF. DNA for the CDR3: TGCGCCAGCAGCCAAGGAGGGCCGCGTACCGGGGAGCTGTTTTTT.